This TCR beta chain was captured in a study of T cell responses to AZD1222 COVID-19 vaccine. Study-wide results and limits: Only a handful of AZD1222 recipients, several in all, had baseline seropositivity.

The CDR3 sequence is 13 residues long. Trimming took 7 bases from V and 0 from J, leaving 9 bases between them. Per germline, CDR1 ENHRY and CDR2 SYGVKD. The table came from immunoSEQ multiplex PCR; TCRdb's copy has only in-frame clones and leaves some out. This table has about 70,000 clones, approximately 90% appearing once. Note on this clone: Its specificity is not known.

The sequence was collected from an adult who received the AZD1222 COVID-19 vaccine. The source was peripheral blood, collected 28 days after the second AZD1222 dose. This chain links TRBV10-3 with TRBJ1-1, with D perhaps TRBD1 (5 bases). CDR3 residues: CAITSGLNTEAFF. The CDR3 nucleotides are TGTGCCATCACCTCAGGGTTGAACACTGAAGCTTTCTTT.